The present TCR beta chain was sequenced within a study of T-cell reconstitution after alpha-beta-depleted transplantation in children. V gave up 3 bases and J gave up 0 bases, with 9 bases separating them. This CDR3 is 14 amino acids long. CDR1 is SGHAT and CDR2 is FQNNGV in the germline V gene. Preparation of the TCRbeta library was carried out with unique molecular identifiers. TCRdb reanalysed the PCR reads using MiXCR and keeps one entry per CDR3 protein. The sample has roughly 400,000 distinct CDR3 sequences; roughly 20% are singletons. The chain is built from TRBV11-2 and TRBJ2-7; the D call may be TRBD1 or TRBD2 (5 bases each). The receptor comes from a human donor who donated a stem cell graft to a child with acute myeloid leukemia. The sample was PBMCs from the stem cell graft donor, taken from the stem cell graft. CDR3 protein: CASSLGRPSYEQYF. DNA of the CDR3: TGTGCCAGCAGCTTGGGACGCCCCTCCTACGAGCAGTACTTC.